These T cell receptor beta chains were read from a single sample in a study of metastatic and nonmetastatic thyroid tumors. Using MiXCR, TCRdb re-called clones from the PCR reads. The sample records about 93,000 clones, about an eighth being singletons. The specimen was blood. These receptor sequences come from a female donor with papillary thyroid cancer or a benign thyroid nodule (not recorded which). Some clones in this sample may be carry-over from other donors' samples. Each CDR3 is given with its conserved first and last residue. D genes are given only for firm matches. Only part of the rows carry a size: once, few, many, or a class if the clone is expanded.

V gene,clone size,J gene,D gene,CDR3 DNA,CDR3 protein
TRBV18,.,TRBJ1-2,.,TGTGCCAGCTCACCTAACAGGGCGACTAACTATGGCTACACCTTC,CASSPNRATNYGYTF
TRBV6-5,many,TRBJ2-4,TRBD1,TGTGCCAGCAGTTACCAGACCCCAGGGGGCCTAGCCAAAAACATTCAGTACTTC,CASSYQTPGGLAKNIQYF
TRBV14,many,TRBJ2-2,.,TGTGCCAGCAGCCCGAGGGGGGAATCTAATGGCGGGGAGCTGTTTTTT,CASSPRGESNGGELFF
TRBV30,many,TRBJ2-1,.,TGTGCCTGGGGACGTGACACACAGAGGTTCAATGAGCAGTTCTTC,CAWGRDTQRFNEQFF
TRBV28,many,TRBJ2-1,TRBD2,TGTGCCAGCAGGTATGCGGGGACTAACCCATACAATGAGCAGTTCTTC,CASRYAGTNPYNEQFF
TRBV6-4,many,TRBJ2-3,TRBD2,TGTGCCAGCAGTGACGGGAGCGGGGCAGATACGCAGTATTTT,CASSDGSGADTQYF
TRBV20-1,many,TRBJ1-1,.,TGCAGTGCTAGTGGAGGGACGGGGCAAGACGTAGAGTTCTTT,CSASGGTGQDVEFF
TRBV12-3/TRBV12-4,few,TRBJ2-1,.,TGTGCCAGCAGTTTAGGGTTGCGGAATGAGCAGTTCTTC,CASSLGLRNEQFF
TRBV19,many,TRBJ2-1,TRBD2,TGTGCCAGTAGTATCGACGAGACGGGACTAGCGGGTTACAATGAGCAGTTCTTC,CASSIDETGLAGYNEQFF
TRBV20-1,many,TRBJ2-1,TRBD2,TGCAGTGCAGCTAGCGGAGGGAGCTCCTACAATGAGCAGTTCTTC,CSAASGGSSYNEQFF
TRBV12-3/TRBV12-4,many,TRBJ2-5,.,TGTGCCAGCAGTCCCTCAGCCCAAGAGACCCAGTACTTC,CASSPSAQETQYF
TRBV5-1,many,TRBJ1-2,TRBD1,TGCGCCAGCAGCTTGGGAGGGGGCGCACACGGCTACACCTTC,CASSLGGGAHGYTF
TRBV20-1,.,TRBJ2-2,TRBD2,TGCAGTGCTAGAGATCCCCCGCCGGGACTAGCGGGACTCGGGGAGCTGTTTTTT,CSARDPPPGLAGLGELFF
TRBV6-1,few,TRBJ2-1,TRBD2,TGTGCCAACAGTAAACCACCCGGGACTAGTATACGTAATGAGCAGTTCTTC,CANSKPPGTSIRNEQFF
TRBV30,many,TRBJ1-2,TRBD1,TGTGCCTGGAGGGCCCGTAAGGGGGCCGCCTATGGCTACACCTTC,CAWRARKGAAYGYTF
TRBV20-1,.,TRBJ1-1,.,TGCGGTGATGTGCCGGAGATGAACACTGAAGCTTTCTTT,CGDVPEMNTEAFF
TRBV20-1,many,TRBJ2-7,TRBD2,TGCAGTGCTAATAGCGGGAGGGCCGACGAGCAGTACTTC,CSANSGRADEQYF
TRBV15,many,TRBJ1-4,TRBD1,TGTGCCACCAGCAGTTACAGGGGAACAAATGAAAAACTGTTTTTT,CATSSYRGTNEKLFF
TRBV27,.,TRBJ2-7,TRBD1,TGTGCCAGCAGTTCAACGGACAGGATTGTCGAGCAGTACTTC,CASSSTDRIVEQYF
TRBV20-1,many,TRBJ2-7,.,TGCAGTGCTCGACTCGCCGTCAGGGAGCCTTACGAGCAGTACTTC,CSARLAVREPYEQYF
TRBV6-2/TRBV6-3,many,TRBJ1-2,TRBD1,TGTGCCAGCAGTACCCGGGACAGGGGACCTAAGGACTATGGCTACACCTTC,CASSTRDRGPKDYGYTF
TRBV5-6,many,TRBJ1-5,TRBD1,TGTGCCAGCAGCCCGGGACAGGACAATCAGCCCCAGCATTTT,CASSPGQDNQPQHF
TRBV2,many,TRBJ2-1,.,TGTGCCAGCAGCTCAGACAGGGGACTATCCTACAATGAGCAGTTCTTC,CASSSDRGLSYNEQFF
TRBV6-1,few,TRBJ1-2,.,TGTGCCAGCAGTGAAGTCAGGGGAAAGGGCTACACCTTC,CASSEVRGKGYTF
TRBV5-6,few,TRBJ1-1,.,TGTGCCAGCAGGGGGGGGACCAACACTGAAGCTTTCTTT,CASRGGTNTEAFF
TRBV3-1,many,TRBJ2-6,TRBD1,TGTGCCAGCAGCCGGGGACAGGGGGCTTCTGGGGCCAACGTCCTGACTTTC,CASSRGQGASGANVLTF
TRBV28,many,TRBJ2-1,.,TGTGCCAGCAGTTTACAACCTAGCTCCTACAATGAGCAGTTCTTC,CASSLQPSSYNEQFF
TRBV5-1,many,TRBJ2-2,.,TGCGCCAGCAGCTTGGGCGGGACCGGGGAGCTGTTTTTT,CASSLGGTGELFF
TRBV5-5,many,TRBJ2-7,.,TGTGCCAGCAGCTTCGGATTCGCAGAGAATTACGAGCAGTACTTC,CASSFGFAENYEQYF
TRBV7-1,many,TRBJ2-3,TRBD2,TGTGCCAGCAGCTCCCCTTTTGGACGATCTAGCGGGACCGTCAGTACGCAGTATTTT,CASSSPFGRSSGTVSTQYF
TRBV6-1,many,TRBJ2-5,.,TGTGCCAGCAGTACGCGAGGGCTGGCCTTTGGGGAGACCCAGTACTTC,CASSTRGLAFGETQYF
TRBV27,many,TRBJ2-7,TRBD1,TGTGCCAGCAAACCGACAGGGACGTTGTACGAGCAGTACTTC,CASKPTGTLYEQYF
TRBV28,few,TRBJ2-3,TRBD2,TGTGCCAGCAGTCCTATGACTAGCGGGAGGGCCGATGGTAATACGCAGTATTTT,CASSPMTSGRADGNTQYF
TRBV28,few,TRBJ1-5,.,TGTGCCAGCAGCCCCGCCTGGACAGTATCGTTGTATAGCAATCAGCCCCAGCATTTT,CASSPAWTVSLYSNQPQHF
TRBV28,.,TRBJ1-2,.,TGTGCCAGCAGTTCACATGTTTGCTACACCTTC,CASSSHVCYTF
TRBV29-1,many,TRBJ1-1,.,TGCAGCGTTTCTGAAGCTTTCTTT,CSVSEAFF
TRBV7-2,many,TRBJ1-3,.,TGTGCCAGCAGCTCTGAGATAGGAAACACCATATATTTT,CASSSEIGNTIYF
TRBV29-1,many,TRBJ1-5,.,TGCAGCGTTGTTTTGGGAGGGGGTCAGCCCCAGCATTTT,CSVVLGGGQPQHF
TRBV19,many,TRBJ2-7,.,TGTGCCAGTAGCCCACTCACCAGGGGCAGTGACTACGAGCAGTACTTC,CASSPLTRGSDYEQYF
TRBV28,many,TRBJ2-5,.,TGTGCCAGCAGTTTATGGGCCGGGAGTACCCAAGAGACCCAGTACTTC,CASSLWAGSTQETQYF
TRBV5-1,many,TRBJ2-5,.,TGCGCCAGCAGCTGGGACTTGGAGACCCAGTACTTC,CASSWDLETQYF